One and the same sample provided the 29 T cell receptor beta chains below, sequenced in a study of post-analysis software for immune sequencing data. Overall study findings and caveats: Among roughly five TRBV segments more frequent in patients than controls were TRBV5-6, TRBV5-1 and TRBV20-1.

These receptors lack a known antigen. Unique molecular identifiers had been added to the TCR beta cDNA libraries. TCRdb re-called the PCR reads with MiXCR, one entry per CDR3 protein. Of about 460,000 distinct CDR3 sequences in the sample, roughly 45% were seen once. The sample was blood. These receptors all come from a girl under 18 with multiple sclerosis.

This clonotype was seen only a few times. The chain combines TRBV20-1 with TRBJ2-5; D is possibly TRBD2 (6 bases). The CDR3 totals 14 residues. CDR1 is DFQATT, CDR2 SNEGSKA, per germline (reference sequence). Trimming pared 5 bases from V and 4 bases from J, leaving 17 bases between. The chain's CDR3 is CSASPPVEGETQYF. The CDR3 nucleotides read TGCAGTGCTTCTCCCCCGGTGGAGGGAGAGACCCAGTACTTC.

V and J are TRBV2 and TRBJ2-5, with 10 nucleotides matching TRBD1. The ends lost 5 bases at V and 2 bases at J; junction bases unmatched: 5. CDR3 length: 15 residues. CDR1 is SNHLY and CDR2 is FYNNEI in the germline V gene. CDR3 residues: CASSRDRGSQETQYF. As DNA, the CDR3 is TGTGCCAGCAGTCGGGACAGGGGATCACAAGAGACCCAGTACTTC.

This clonotype was counted only a few times. This sequence joins TRBV7-9 and TRBJ2-7; possibly TRBD1 for D (6 bases). Germline assignment: CDR1 SEHNR and CDR2 FQNEAQ (reference sequence). This CDR3 is 16 amino acids long. Trimming pared 5 bases from V and 2 bases from J, leaving 19 bases between. The CDR3 spells CASSVRGQLGTYEQYF. The CDR3 nucleotides are TGTGCCAGCAGCGTAAGAGGACAGTTGGGGACCTACGAGCAGTACTTC.

The J gene is TRBJ2-1, the V gene TRBV20-1, with 7 bases aligning to TRBD1. J gave up 6 bases and V 5 bases, and 10 bases lay outside the gene matches. CDR3 length: 14 amino acids. Germline assignment: CDR1 DFQATT and CDR2 SNEGSKA (reference sequence). The chain's CDR3 is CSADLHDRANEQFF. As DNA, the CDR3 is TGCAGTGCTGACCTCCATGACAGGGCCAATGAGCAGTTCTTC.

This clonotype appeared once. The chain links TRBV12-5 to TRBJ2-5; D remains ambiguous. Germline V lookup: CDR1 LGHNT, CDR2 FRNRAP. The CDR3 length is 13 residues. With 1 base removed from V and 7 bases from J, the gap between germline ends came to 10 bases. The CDR3 DNA reads TGTGCTAGTGGTTTGGCCTCCTCGGGGACCCAGTACTTC. As protein: CASGLASSGTQYF. Full variable domain (remainder filled in from reference TRBV12-5 and TRBJ2-5): DARVTQTPRHKVTEMGQEVTMRCQPILGHNTVFWYRQTMMQGLELLAYFRNRAPLDDSGMPKDRFSAEMPDATLATLKIQPSEPRDSAVYFCASGLASSGTQYFGPGTRLLVL.

The chain combines TRBV20-1 with TRBJ2-1, with TRBD1 identical over 8 bases. The CDR3 runs to 19 residues. Germline values: CDR1 DFQATT, CDR2 SNEGSKA (reference sequence). V lost 0 bases to trimming and J lost 4 bases; unmatched junction nucleotides: 17. The CDR3 DNA sequence: TGCAGTGCTAGAGATCCCCAGGGGGCCACTAGTGGGGGATACAATGAGCAGTTCTTC. Translated, it gives CSARDPQGATSGGYNEQFF.

The rearrangement links TRBV12-3 or TRBV12-4 to TRBJ1-3; weak D call: TRBD1 (5 bases). Between the trimmed V and J ends, which lost 6 bases and 0 bases, there was a span of 15 bases. The CDR3 is 16 residues long. In nucleotides, the CDR3 is TGTGCCAGCAGCCGACAACAGGATAACTCTGGAAACACCATATATTTT. Translation gives CASSRQQDNSGNTIYF.

V and J are TRBV5-1 and TRBJ2-3; no clear D. This CDR3 comprises 13 residues. Germline V gene sequence: CDR1 SGHRS, CDR2 YFSETQ. The V end lost 3 bases, the J end lost 4 bases, and 9 bases lay between the germline ends. The DNA of the CDR3 is TGCGCCAGCAGCTCGACTTCTTCAGATACGCAGTATTTT. Residues: CASSSTSSDTQYF.

V gene TRBV9 combines with J gene TRBJ2-5, with D unclear. Trimming stripped 0 bases from V and 4 bases from J, with 13 bases between. There are 15 residues in the CDR3. Germline V lookup: CDR1 SGDLS, CDR2 YYNGEE. The DNA for the CDR3 is TGTGCCAGCAGCGTAGAACGGTACCTTGGAGAGACCCAGTACTTC. It is translated as CASSVERYLGETQYF. Using reference TRBV9 and TRBJ2-5 for the parts outside the CDR3, the full variable domain is DSGVTQTPKHLITATGQRVTLRCSPRSGDLSVYWYQQSLDQGLQFLIQYYNGEERAKGNILERFSAQQFPDLHSELNLSSLELGDSALYFCASSVERYLGETQYFGPGTRLLVL.

V is TRBV29-1 and J is TRBJ2-7; 7 bases are a match to TRBD1. Trimming removed 3 bases from V and 12 bases from J; junction bases left unmatched: 14. The CDR3 runs to 13 residues. From germline, CDR1 is SQVTM and CDR2 ANQGSEA. CDR3 in DNA: TGCAGCGTTGACAAGGGGGCTCCCCCAACTAGGTACTTC. As protein: CSVDKGAPPTRYF.

This clonotype was detected only a few times. The chain has TRBV6-5 and TRBJ1-2; 7 bases line up with TRBD1. The CDR3 runs 14 residues. CDR1 is MNHEY, CDR2 SVGAGI, per germline. Germline trimming cut 2 bases from V and 7 bases from J; bases unmatched to any gene: 7. CDR3 sequence: CASSYDQGEGGYTF. DNA for the CDR3: TGTGCCAGCAGTTACGACCAGGGGGAGGGTGGCTACACCTTC.

This clonotype appeared a few times. V usage is TRBV12-3 or TRBV12-4 and J usage is TRBJ2-7; 10 bases map to TRBD1. The CDR3 has 16 amino acids. The trim removed 1 base at V and 3 bases at J, leaving 6 bases unmatched. CDR3 bases: TGTGCCAGCAGTTTAGGGTACCGGGACAGGGGCTACGAGCAGTACTTC. Residues: CASSLGYRDRGYEQYF.

This clonotype occurred once. The chain is built from TRBV7-9 and TRBJ2-5; 7 positions agree with TRBD1. The CDR3 has 15 residues. CDR1 is SEHNR and CDR2 is FQNEAQ in the germline V gene (reference sequence). Germline trimming cut 3 bases from V and 5 bases from J; bases unmatched to any gene: 9. In DNA, the CDR3 is TGTGCCAGCAGCTTCGGTGACAGGGCGTCGGAGACCCAGTACTTC. It encodes CASSFGDRASETQYF.

The chain links TRBV15 to TRBJ2-4; maybe TRBD2 (7 bases). The J call is in doubt because the DNA end fits TRBJ2-7 better. The CDR3 spans 14 residues. The germline V gene has CDR1 LNHNV and CDR2 YYDKDF (reference sequence). CDR3: CATRGGERGYEQYF. The CDR3 DNA reads TGTGCCACCAGAGGGGGGGAGCGGGGCTACGAGCAGTACTTC.

The V and J genes are TRBV4-1 and TRBJ2-5; D unclear. The CDR3 has 16 residues. Trimming removed 0 bases from V and 4 bases from J, with 15 bases in between. The germline CDR1 and CDR2 sequences are MGHRA and YSYEKL. CDR3 sequence (DNA): TGCGCCAGCAGCCAAGATTTAACTTTTTCTGTAGAGACCCAGTACTTC. Its translation: CASSQDLTFSVETQYF.

This chain links TRBV4-3 with TRBJ1-2; D remains ambiguous. V was cut by 0 bases and J by 12 bases, with 14 bases left in between. Germline V gene lookup returns CDR1 LGHNA and CDR2 YSLEER. The CDR3 has 13 amino acids. The CDR3 reads CASSQDHGGRNTF. The CDR3 DNA sequence: TGCGCCAGCAGCCAAGATCATGGCGGAAGAAACACCTTC.

This clonotype has more than one count but fewer than ten. The chain has TRBV7-7 and TRBJ2-5, with 7 bases identical to TRBD1. CDR1 and CDR2 (germline): SSHAT, FNYEAQ (reference sequence). The length of the CDR3 is 15 residues. The CDR3 region is CASSLQGIIGETQYF. DNA of the CDR3: TGTGCTAGCTCTTTACAGGGGATAATTGGAGAGACCCAGTACTTC. Variable domain in full (rest from reference TRBV7-7 and TRBJ2-5): GAGVSQSPRYKVTKRGQDVTLRCDPISSHATLYWYQQALGQGPEFLTYFNYEAQPDKSGLPSDRFSAERPEGSISTLTIQRTEQRDSAMYRCASSLQGIIGETQYFGPGTRLLVL.

The table lists this clonotype with a few counts. The rearrangement links TRBV29-1 to TRBJ2-7; D is uncertain. Trimming removed 4 bases from V and 2 bases from J, with 15 bases in between. This CDR3 has 14 amino acids. CDR1 and CDR2 from the germline V gene are SQVTM and ANQGSEA. CDR3 amino acids: CSVGQTDTAYEQYF. CDR3 DNA sequence: TGCAGCGTTGGACAAACTGACACCGCCTACGAGCAGTACTTC.

The V gene is TRBV12-3 or TRBV12-4, the J gene TRBJ2-1; D is possibly TRBD1 (5 bases). V was shortened by 7 bases and J by 0 bases, with 13 bases between the two germline ends. The CDR3 is 15 residues long. The CDR3 sequence: CASNGQFSSYNEQFF. CDR3 sequence (DNA): TGTGCCAGCAACGGACAATTTAGCTCCTACAATGAGCAGTTCTTC.

This clonotype was observed a single time. The rearrangement joins TRBV7-9 to TRBJ1-6, with D unresolved. This CDR3 region has 14 residues. V lost 3 bases to trimming and J lost 6 bases, with 9 bases between them. Germline values: CDR1 SEHNR, CDR2 FQNEAQ (reference sequence). In nucleotides, the CDR3 is TGTGCCAGCAGCTTGGGCAAACGTAATTCACCCCTCCACTTT. Its protein product is CASSLGKRNSPLHF.

The rearrangement uses TRBV7-9 and TRBJ2-7; D is perhaps TRBD1 or TRBD2 (6 bases each). The J call may be mistaken, given a closer DNA end match to TRBJ2-4. CDR1 SEHNR and CDR2 FQNEAQ come from the germline V gene (reference sequence). CDR3 length equals 13 residues. The CDR3 nucleotides are TGTGCCAGCACCCTGGGGGGCGGAAACATTCAGTACTTC. As protein: CASTLGGGNIQYF.

This clonotype occurred a few times. This chain uses TRBV5-1 with TRBJ2-3; D possibly corresponds to TRBD2 (7 bases). The V end lost 1 base, the J end lost 6 bases, and 18 bases lay between the germline ends. The germline V gene has CDR1 SGHRS and CDR2 YFSETQ. The CDR3 sequence is 16 residues long. CDR3 coding DNA: TGCGCCAGCAGCTTGAGGGGGGGGCCGACCGTCGATACGCAGTATTTT. This gives the protein CASSLRGGPTVDTQYF.

This clonotype has a count of ten or more. The gene calls are TRBV10-3 and TRBJ2-3; no definite D call. The CDR3 extends over 13 amino acids. Germline V lookup: CDR1 ENHRY, CDR2 SYGVKD. The V gene lost 2 bases and the J gene lost 4 bases, with 7 bases spanning the gap. CDR3 sequence: CAISEVSADTQYF. DNA of the CDR3: TGTGCCATCAGTGAGGTCTCCGCAGATACGCAGTATTTT.

The CDR3 coding sequence is TGCAGCGTTGAATGGACGGGCACTGAAGCTTTCTTT. This encodes CSVEWTGTEAFF. J is TRBJ1-1 and V is TRBV29-1; D remains unclear. Trimming pared 2 bases from V and 4 bases from J, leaving 8 bases between. The CDR3 runs to 12 residues. Germline CDR1 is SQVTM and CDR2 is ANQGSEA.

This sequence joins TRBV10-3 and TRBJ2-3, with D perhaps TRBD2 (6 bases). V gave up 7 bases and J gave up 6 bases, with 14 bases separating them. The CDR3 consists of 13 residues. Germline CDR1 and CDR2: ENHRY and SYGVKD. CDR3 loop: CAIKEGLIDTQYF. Here the CDR3 DNA reads TGTGCCATCAAGGAGGGCCTTATTGATACGCAGTATTTT.

The V and J genes are TRBV27 and TRBJ2-3; TRBD1 is a possible D gene (5 bases). V lost 5 bases and J lost 4, with 25 bases in between. The CDR3 consists of 18 residues. CDR1 is MNHEY, CDR2 SMNVEV, per germline (reference sequence). In DNA, the CDR3 is TGTGCCAGCAGTCTAACCCCACCGGGCAGGGCAGGCGCAGATACGCAGTATTTT. This gives the protein CASSLTPPGRAGADTQYF.

This clonotype was found once. This chain connects TRBV20-1 to TRBJ1-2, with TRBD1 as a possible D gene (5 bases). V was clipped by 4 bases and J by 3 bases, with 15 bases between them. This CDR3 is built from 14 residues. The V gene's germline CDR1 is DFQATT and CDR2 SNEGSKA (reference sequence). CDR3 bases: TGCAGTGCTAATGACCGGGACGCCGACTATGGCTACACCTTC. Encoded protein: CSANDRDADYGYTF.

The chain joins TRBV5-1 to TRBJ2-1; weak D call: TRBD1 (6 bases). This CDR3 has 16 residues. The V end lost 2 bases, the J end lost 4 bases, and 16 bases lay between the germline ends. The germline V gene encodes CDR1 SGHRS and CDR2 YFSETQ. The CDR3 loop is CASSFPEDRTYNEQFF. The CDR3, as DNA: TGCGCCAGCAGCTTCCCGGAGGACAGAACTTACAATGAGCAGTTCTTC.

This clonotype was detected only a few times. V is TRBV27 and J is TRBJ2-7; D is unresolved. Per the germline V gene, CDR1 is MNHEY and CDR2 is SMNVEV (reference sequence). V lost 5 bases, J lost 1 base, and 12 bases lay in between. The CDR3 is made up of 14 amino acids. The CDR3 nucleotides read TGTGCCAGCAGTGGAGACTTACGGTCCTACGAGCAGTACTTC. It codes for CASSGDLRSYEQYF.